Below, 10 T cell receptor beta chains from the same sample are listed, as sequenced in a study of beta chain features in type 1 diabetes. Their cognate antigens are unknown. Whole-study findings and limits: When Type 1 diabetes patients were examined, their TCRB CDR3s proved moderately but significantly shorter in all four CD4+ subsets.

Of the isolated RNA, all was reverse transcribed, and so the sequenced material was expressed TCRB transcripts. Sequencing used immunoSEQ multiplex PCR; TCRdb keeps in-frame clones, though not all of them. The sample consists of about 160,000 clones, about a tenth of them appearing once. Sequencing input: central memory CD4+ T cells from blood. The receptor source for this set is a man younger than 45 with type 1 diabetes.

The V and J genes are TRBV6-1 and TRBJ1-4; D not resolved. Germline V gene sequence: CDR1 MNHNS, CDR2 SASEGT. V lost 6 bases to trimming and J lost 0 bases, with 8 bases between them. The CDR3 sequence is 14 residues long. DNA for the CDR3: TGTGCCAGCAGGGAGGTGGCAACTAATGAAAAACTGTTTTTT. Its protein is CASREVATNEKLFF.

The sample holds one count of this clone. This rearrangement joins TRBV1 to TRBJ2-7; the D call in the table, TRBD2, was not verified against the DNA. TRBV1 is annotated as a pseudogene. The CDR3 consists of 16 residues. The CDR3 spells CTSSPRTSGATYEQYF. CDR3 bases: TGCACCAGCAGCCCTCGGACTAGCGGGGCCACCTACGAGCAGTACTTC.

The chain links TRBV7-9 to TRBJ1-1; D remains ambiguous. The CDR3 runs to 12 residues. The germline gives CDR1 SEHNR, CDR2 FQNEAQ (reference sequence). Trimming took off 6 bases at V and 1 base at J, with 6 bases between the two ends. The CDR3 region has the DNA TGTGCCAGCAGACAGCCGAACACTGAAGCTTTCTTT. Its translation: CASRQPNTEAFF. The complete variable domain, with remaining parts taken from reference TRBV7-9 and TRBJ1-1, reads DTGVSQNPRHKITKRGQNVTFRCDPISEHNRLYWYRQTLGQGPEFLTYFQNEAQLEKSRLLSDRFSAERPKGSFSTLEIQRTEQGDSAMYLCASRQPNTEAFFGQGTRLTVV.

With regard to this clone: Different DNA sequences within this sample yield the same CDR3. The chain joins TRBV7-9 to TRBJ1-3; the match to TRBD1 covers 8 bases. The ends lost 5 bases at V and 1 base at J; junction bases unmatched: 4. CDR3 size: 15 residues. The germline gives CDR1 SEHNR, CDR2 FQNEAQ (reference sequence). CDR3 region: CASSPRGLSGNTIYF. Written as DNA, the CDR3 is TGTGCCAGCAGCCCCAGGGGGCTATCTGGAAACACCATATATTTT.

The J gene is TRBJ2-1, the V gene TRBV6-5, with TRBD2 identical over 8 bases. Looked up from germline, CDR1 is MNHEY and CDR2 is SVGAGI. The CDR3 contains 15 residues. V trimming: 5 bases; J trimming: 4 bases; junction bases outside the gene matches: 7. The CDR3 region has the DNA TGTGCCAGCAGTGTAGTAGCGGGGATGTACAATGAGCAGTTCTTC. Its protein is CASSVVAGMYNEQFF.

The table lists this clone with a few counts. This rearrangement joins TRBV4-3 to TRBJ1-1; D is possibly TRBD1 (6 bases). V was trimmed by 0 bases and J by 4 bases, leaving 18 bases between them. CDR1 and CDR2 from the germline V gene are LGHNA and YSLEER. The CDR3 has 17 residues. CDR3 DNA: TGCGCCAGCAGCCAAGAACCACAAGAACTAGGGGGCACTGAAGCTTTCTTT. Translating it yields CASSQEPQELGGTEAFF.

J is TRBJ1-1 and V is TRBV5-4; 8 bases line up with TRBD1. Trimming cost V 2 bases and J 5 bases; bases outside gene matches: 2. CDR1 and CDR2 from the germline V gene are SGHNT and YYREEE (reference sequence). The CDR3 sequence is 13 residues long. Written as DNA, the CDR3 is TGTGCCAGCAGCTTCGACAGGGGAACTGAAGCTTTCTTT. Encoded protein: CASSFDRGTEAFF.

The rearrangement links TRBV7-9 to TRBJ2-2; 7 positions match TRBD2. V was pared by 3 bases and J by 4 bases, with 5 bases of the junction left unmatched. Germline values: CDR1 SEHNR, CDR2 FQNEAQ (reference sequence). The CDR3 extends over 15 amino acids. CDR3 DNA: TGTGCCAGCAGCTTCAGCGGGACGAGCACCGGGGAGCTGTTTTTT. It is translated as CASSFSGTSTGELFF.

This CDR3 reads CASVKTSGNTDTQYF. The CDR3 nucleotides are TGTGCCAGCGTTAAGACTAGCGGGAACACAGATACGCAGTATTTT. The chain employs TRBV18 and TRBJ2-3, with TRBD2 matching 11 bases. V gave up 8 bases and J gave up 2 bases; unmatched junction bases: 6. Looked up from germline, CDR1 is KGHSH and CDR2 is LQKENI. This CDR3 spans 15 amino acids. Together with reference TRBV18 and TRBJ2-3, the CDR3 gives the full variable domain: NAGVMQNPRHLVRRRGQEARLRCSPMKGHSHVYWYRQLPEEGLKFMVYLQKENIIDESGMPKERFSAEFPKEGPSILRIQQVVRGDSAAYFCASVKTSGNTDTQYFGPGTRLTVL.

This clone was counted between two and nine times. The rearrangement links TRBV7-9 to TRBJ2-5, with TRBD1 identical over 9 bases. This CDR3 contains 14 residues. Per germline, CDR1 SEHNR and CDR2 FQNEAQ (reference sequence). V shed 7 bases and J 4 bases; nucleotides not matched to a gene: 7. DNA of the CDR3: TGTGCCAGCAAACGGGACAGGGCCTCAGAGACCCAGTACTTC. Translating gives CASKRDRASETQYF.